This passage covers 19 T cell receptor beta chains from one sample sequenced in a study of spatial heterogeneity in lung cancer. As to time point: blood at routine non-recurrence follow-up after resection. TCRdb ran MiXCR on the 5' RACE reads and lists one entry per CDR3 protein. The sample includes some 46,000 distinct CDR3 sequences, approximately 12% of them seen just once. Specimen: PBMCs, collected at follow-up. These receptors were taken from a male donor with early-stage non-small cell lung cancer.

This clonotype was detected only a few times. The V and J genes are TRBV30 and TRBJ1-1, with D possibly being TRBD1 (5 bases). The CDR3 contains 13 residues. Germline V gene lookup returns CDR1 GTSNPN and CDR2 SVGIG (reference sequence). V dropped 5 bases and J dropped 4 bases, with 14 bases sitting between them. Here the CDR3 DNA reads TGTGCCTGGGGGGGACTCCCCGGCACTGAAGCTTTCTTT. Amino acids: CAWGGLPGTEAFF.

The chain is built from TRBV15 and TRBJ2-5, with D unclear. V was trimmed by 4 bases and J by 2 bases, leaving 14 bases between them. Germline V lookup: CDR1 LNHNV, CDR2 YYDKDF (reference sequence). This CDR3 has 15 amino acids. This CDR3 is CATSTLGSEQETQYF. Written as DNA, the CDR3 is TGTGCCACCAGCACACTGGGGTCAGAACAAGAGACCCAGTACTTC.

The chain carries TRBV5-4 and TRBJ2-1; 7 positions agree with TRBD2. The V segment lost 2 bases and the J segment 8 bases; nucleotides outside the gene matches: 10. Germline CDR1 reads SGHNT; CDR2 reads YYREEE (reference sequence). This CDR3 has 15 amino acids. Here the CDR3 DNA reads TGTGCCAGCAGCTTCAGACTAGCAATGAGGGATGAGCAGTTCTTC. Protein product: CASSFRLAMRDEQFF.

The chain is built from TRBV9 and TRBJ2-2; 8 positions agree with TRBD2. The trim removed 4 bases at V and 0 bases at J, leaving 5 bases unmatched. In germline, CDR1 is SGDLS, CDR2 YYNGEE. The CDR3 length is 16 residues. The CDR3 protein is CASSSGTSANTGELFF. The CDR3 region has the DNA TGTGCCAGCAGCTCCGGGACTAGTGCGAACACCGGGGAGCTGTTTTTT.

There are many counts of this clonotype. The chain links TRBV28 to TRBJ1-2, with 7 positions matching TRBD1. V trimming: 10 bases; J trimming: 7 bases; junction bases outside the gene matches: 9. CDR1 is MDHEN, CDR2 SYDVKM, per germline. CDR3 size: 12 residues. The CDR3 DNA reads TGTGCCACCGATACAGGGGTCGGTGGCTACACCTTC. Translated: CATDTGVGGYTF.

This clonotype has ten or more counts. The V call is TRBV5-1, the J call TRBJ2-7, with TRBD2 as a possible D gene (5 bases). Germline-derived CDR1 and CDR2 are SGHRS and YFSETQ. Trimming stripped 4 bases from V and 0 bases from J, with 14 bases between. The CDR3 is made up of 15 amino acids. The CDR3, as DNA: TGCGCCAGCAGCCCGGAGAGGGTACCCTCCTACGAGCAGTACTTC. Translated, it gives CASSPERVPSYEQYF. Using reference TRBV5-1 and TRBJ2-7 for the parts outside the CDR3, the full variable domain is KAGVTQTPRYLIKTRGQQVTLSCSPISGHRSVSWYQQTPGQGLQFLFEYFSETQRNKGNFPGRFSGRQFSNSRSEMNVSTLELGDSALYLCASSPERVPSYEQYFGPGTRLTVT.

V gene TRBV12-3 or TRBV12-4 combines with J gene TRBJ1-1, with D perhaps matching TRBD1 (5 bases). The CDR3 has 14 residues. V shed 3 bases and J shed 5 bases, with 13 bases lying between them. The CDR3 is CASSLGDPTTEAFF. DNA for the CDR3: TGTGCCAGCAGTTTGGGGGACCCTACTACTGAAGCTTTCTTT.

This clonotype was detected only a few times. The CDR3 is CSARDPAETDTQYF. CDR3 nucleotides: TGCAGTGCTAGAGATCCGGCGGAAACAGATACGCAGTATTTT. The chain uses TRBV20-1 and TRBJ2-3, with D uncertain. CDR1 and CDR2 from the germline V gene are DFQATT and SNEGSKA (reference sequence). Trimming shortened V by 0 bases and J by 3 bases, and 10 bases separated the two germline ends. CDR3 length: 14 residues.

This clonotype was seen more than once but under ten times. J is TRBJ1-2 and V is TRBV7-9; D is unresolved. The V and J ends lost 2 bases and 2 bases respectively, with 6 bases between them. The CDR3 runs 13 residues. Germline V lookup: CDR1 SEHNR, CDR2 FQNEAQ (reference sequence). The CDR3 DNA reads TGTGCCAGCAGCTTAAATTCGAACTATGGCTACACCTTC. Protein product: CASSLNSNYGYTF.

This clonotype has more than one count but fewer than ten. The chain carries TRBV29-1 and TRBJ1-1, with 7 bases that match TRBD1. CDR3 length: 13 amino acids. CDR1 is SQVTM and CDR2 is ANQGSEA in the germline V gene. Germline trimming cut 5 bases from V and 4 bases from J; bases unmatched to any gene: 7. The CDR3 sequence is CSVSGGRGTEAFF. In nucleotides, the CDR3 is TGCAGCGTTTCAGGGGGGAGAGGCACTGAAGCTTTCTTT.

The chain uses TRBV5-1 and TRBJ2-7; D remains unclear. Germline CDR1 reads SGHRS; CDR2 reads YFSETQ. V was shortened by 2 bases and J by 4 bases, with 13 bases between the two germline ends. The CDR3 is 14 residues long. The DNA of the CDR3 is TGCGCCAGCAGCTTAGGGCGGATCCCATACGAGCAGTACTTC. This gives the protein CASSLGRIPYEQYF.

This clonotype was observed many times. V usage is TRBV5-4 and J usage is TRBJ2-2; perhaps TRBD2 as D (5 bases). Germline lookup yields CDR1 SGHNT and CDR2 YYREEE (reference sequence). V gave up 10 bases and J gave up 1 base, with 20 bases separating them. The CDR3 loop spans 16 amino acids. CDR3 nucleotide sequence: TGTGCCCTAGCTTCTGACCCCCAAGTGAACACCGGGGAGCTGTTTTTT. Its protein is CALASDPQVNTGELFF.

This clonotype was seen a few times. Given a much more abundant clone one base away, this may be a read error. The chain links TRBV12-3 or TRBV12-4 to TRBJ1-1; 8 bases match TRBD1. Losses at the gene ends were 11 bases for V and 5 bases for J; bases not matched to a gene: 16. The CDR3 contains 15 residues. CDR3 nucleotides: TGTGCCGGCTGGACCTCCGGGACAGGTCAAACTGAAGCTTTCTTT. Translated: CAGWTSGTGQTEAFF.

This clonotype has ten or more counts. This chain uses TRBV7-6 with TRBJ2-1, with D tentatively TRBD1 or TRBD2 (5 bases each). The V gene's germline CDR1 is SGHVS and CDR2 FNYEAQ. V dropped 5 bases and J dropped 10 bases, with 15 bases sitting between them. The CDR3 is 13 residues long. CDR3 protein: CASSQSGWGEQFF. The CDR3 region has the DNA TGTGCCAGCAGCCAATCAGGCTGGGGGGAGCAGTTCTTC.

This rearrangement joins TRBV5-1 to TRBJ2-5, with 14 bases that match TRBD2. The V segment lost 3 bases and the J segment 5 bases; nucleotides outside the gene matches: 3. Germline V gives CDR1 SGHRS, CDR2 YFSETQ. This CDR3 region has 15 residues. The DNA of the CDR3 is TGCGCCAGCAGCTCCGGGACTAGCGGGAGCGAGACCCAGTACTTC. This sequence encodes CASSSGTSGSETQYF.

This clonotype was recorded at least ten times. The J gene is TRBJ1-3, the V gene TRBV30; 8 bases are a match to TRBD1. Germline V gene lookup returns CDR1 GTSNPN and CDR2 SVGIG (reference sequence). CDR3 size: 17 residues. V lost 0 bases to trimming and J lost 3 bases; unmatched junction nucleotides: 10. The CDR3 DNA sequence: TGTGCCTGGAGTGTCTGGACAGGGTCGGCTTATGGAAACACCATATATTTT. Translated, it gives CAWSVWTGSAYGNTIYF. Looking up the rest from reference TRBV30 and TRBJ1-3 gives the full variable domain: SQTIHQWPATLVQPVGSPLSLECTVEGTSNPNLYWYRQAAGRGLQLLFYSVGIGQISSEVPQNLSASRPQDRQFILSSKKLLLSDSGFYLCAWSVWTGSAYGNTIYFGEGSWLTVV.

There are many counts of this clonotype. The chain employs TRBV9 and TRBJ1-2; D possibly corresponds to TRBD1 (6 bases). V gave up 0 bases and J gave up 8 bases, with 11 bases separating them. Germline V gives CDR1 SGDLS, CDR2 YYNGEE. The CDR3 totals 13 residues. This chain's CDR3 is CASSVALGGGYTF. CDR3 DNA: TGTGCCAGCAGCGTAGCTTTAGGGGGAGGCTACACCTTC.

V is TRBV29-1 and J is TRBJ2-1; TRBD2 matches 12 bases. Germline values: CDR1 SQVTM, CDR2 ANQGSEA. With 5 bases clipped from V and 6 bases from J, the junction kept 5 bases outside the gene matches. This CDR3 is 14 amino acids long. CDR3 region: CSVTRLAGANEQFF. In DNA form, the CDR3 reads TGCAGCGTTACTCGACTAGCGGGAGCCAATGAGCAGTTCTTC.

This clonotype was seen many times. In DNA form, the CDR3 reads TGTGCCAGCAGTTACCCCCCGACCTACGAGCAGTACTTC. As protein: CASSYPPTYEQYF. The genes are TRBV6-8 and TRBJ2-7; D gene ambiguous. Germline V CDR1 and CDR2: MNHGY, SAAAGT. V lost 2 bases and J lost 2, with 7 bases in between. The CDR3 is 13 amino acids.